Shown below are 2 T cell receptor beta chains from a single sample sequenced in a study of CD4 T cells in relation to SARS-CoV-2 and coronaviruses. Antigens for these TCRs are unknown. Clones were read by immunoSEQ multiplex PCR, and TCRdb kept only the in-frame ones, dropping some. This table holds approximately 40,000 clones, 77% found once. Input material: memory CD4+ T cells from PBMCs, cultured in vitro. The source is an adult with COVID-19.

Worth noting for this clone: Distinct nucleotide sequences in the sample also encode this CDR3. This chain uses TRBV3-1 (or the pseudogene TRBV3-2) with TRBJ2-3, with 7 bases aligning to TRBD2. Germline CDR1 reads LGHDT; CDR2 reads YNNKEL (reference sequence). V dropped 5 bases and J dropped 1; count of bases not matched to a gene: 3. The CDR3 extends over 14 amino acids. CDR3 sequence (DNA): TGTGCCAGCAGCAGGGGAGGGGGCACAGATACGCAGTATTTT. Translation: CASSRGGGTDTQYF.

V and J are TRBV7-8 and TRBJ1-1, with a possible D match to TRBD1 (5 bases). V shed 5 bases and J shed 5 bases, with 9 bases lying between them. In germline, CDR1 is SGHVS, CDR2 FQNEAQ. CDR3 length: 12 residues. The CDR3 is CASSPQGTEAFF. CDR3 in DNA: TGTGCCAGCAGCCCTCAGGGAACTGAAGCTTTCTTT.